The 21 T cell receptor beta chains reported below all come from one sample, sequenced in a study of breast tumors, draining lymph nodes, adjacent tissues. Breast cancer patients provided tissue from their axillary draining lymph nodes. Each CDR3 protein is one row after TCRdb ran MiXCR on the multiplex PCR reads. Of about 180,000 distinct CDR3 sequences listed, 33% are singletons. Material: axillary lymph node tissue. These receptors originate from a female donor with breast cancer. Some clones in this sample may be carry-over from other donors' samples.

Ten or more counts support this clonotype. This sequence joins TRBV29-1 and TRBJ2-7; D may be TRBD2 (5 bases). From germline, CDR1 is SQVTM and CDR2 ANQGSEA. Deletions cut 2 bases from V and 2 bases from J, with 10 bases between. CDR3 length: 13 amino acids. The CDR3 protein is CSVETEDPYEQYF. The CDR3 coding sequence is TGCAGCGTTGAAACGGAGGACCCCTACGAGCAGTACTTC.

This clonotype was counted a few times. V and J are TRBV10-3 and TRBJ1-1; D remains ambiguous. The CDR3 loop spans 13 amino acids. With 3 bases removed from V and 3 bases from J, the gap between germline ends came to 8 bases. In germline, CDR1 is ENHRY, CDR2 SYGVKD. The CDR3 reads CAISDKPDTEAFF. For the CDR3, the DNA is TGTGCCATCAGTGACAAGCCCGACACTGAAGCTTTCTTT.

About this clonotype itself: Possible read error: a much larger clone is one base away. A read error is likely, as this CDR3 ends without the conserved phenylalanine or tryptophan. The rearrangement uses TRBV10-3 and TRBJ1-1; D unclear. The germline CDR1 and CDR2 sequences are ENHRY and SYGVKD. The CDR3 sequence is 14 residues long. With 0 bases removed from V and 0 bases from J, the gap between germline ends came to 5 bases. The CDR3 loop reads CAISESELNTEAFS. The CDR3 DNA reads TGTGCCATCAGTGAGTCGGAGTTGAACACTGAAGCTTTCTCT.

This clonotype was recorded at least ten times. The gene calls are TRBV20-1 and TRBJ2-1; 7 bases map to TRBD1. Per germline, CDR1 DFQATT and CDR2 SNEGSKA (reference sequence). The J segment lost 4 bases and the V segment lost 1 base, leaving 16 bases of the junction unmatched. The CDR3 length is 18 residues. The CDR3 nucleotides are TGCAGTGCTAGAGTTTCACAGGGGAAATTTCTAGCTTACAATGAGCAGTTCTTC. It encodes CSARVSQGKFLAYNEQFF.

At least ten counts were recorded for this clonotype. The chain carries TRBV5-5 and TRBJ2-5; 8 nucleotides agree with TRBD1. The V and J ends lost 4 bases and 5 bases, in that order; junction bases with no gene match: 4. Per the germline V gene, CDR1 is SGHKS and CDR2 is YYEKEE (reference sequence). The CDR3 consists of 13 residues. CDR3 DNA sequence: TGTGCCAGCAGCAGGACAGGGTTGGAGACCCAGTACTTC. This codes for CASSRTGLETQYF.

The chain employs TRBV9 and TRBJ1-2; no reliable D call. The germline V gene has CDR1 SGDLS and CDR2 YYNGEE. The CDR3 consists of 15 residues. The V end was cut by 0 bases, the J end by 4 bases, with 13 bases between. The DNA of the CDR3 is TGTGCCAGCAGCGTAGACTGGTCAGGCTCCTATGGCTACACCTTC. Residues: CASSVDWSGSYGYTF.

The chain couples TRBV7-9 to TRBJ2-3; 7 bases line up with TRBD2. The germline V gene encodes CDR1 SEHNR and CDR2 FQNEAQ (reference sequence). CDR3 length: 15 amino acids. The V segment lost 5 bases and the J segment 5 bases; nucleotides outside the gene matches: 10. CDR3 nucleotide sequence: TGTGCCAGCAGCCCGGCTGCGGGAGCAATAGATACGCAGTATTTT. Residues: CASSPAAGAIDTQYF.

As regards this clonotype: This clone may be a read error of a much larger clone one base away. This CDR3 fails to terminate in the conserved phenylalanine or tryptophan, so it likely reflects a read error. This chain joins TRBV19 and TRBJ2-7; weak D call: TRBD2 (5 bases). Looked up from germline, CDR1 is LNHDA and CDR2 is SQIVND (reference sequence). CDR3 length: 16 residues. V shed 1 base and J shed 5 bases, with 18 bases lying between them. This CDR3 reads CASSIGGSGIVHEQYS. The CDR3, as DNA: TGTGCCAGTAGTATAGGAGGGTCGGGGATAGTCCACGAGCAGTACTCC.

In its sample, this clonotype was seen many times. This sequence joins TRBV20-1 and TRBJ2-7, with D possibly being TRBD1 (6 bases). The V gene lost 6 bases and the J gene lost 1 base, with 13 bases spanning the gap. The V gene's germline CDR1 is DFQATT and CDR2 SNEGSKA (reference sequence). There are 13 residues in the CDR3. The CDR3 DNA reads as TGCAGTGCCGAACTAGGGGGATCCTACGAGCAGTACTTC. Its translation is CSAELGGSYEQYF.

The sample holds many counts of this clonotype. This sequence joins TRBV20-1 and TRBJ2-2; the D call may be TRBD1 or TRBD2 (5 bases each). The germline gives CDR1 DFQATT, CDR2 SNEGSKA (reference sequence). The length of the CDR3 is 13 residues. V shed 6 bases and J shed 2 bases, with 10 bases lying between them. CDR3 sequence reads: CSAGDRNTGELFF. For the CDR3, the DNA is TGCAGTGCGGGGGACCGTAACACCGGGGAGCTGTTTTTT.

For this clonotype: A read error may account for a junction end that differs from germline. The chain uses TRBV12-3 or TRBV12-4 and TRBJ2-2; 13 positions agree with TRBD2. CDR3 length equals 13 residues. CDR3 amino acids: CGSGLAGAGELFF. CDR3 in DNA: TGTGGCAGCGGACTAGCGGGGGCCGGGGAGCTGTTTTTT.

This clonotype occurred many times. The V and J genes are TRBV7-8 and TRBJ1-5, with 12 positions matching TRBD1. CDR1 and CDR2 (germline): SGHVS, FQNEAQ. Trimming took 1 base from V and 2 from J; bases not matched to a gene: 6. The CDR3 is made up of 18 amino acids. The CDR3, as DNA: TGTGCCAGCAGCTTAGATGGGACAGGGGGCCTGGGCAATCAGCCCCAGCATTTT. Translated, it gives CASSLDGTGGLGNQPQHF.

About this clonotype itself: One end of the junction fails to match germline, which may point to a read error. V is TRBV29-1 and J is TRBJ2-2, with a possible D match to TRBD2 (5 bases). The CDR3 is 12 amino acids. Germline V lookup: CDR1 SQVTM, CDR2 ANQGSEA. Here the CDR3 reads CSVDLGTGELSF. The CDR3 DNA reads as TGCAGCGTTGATTTGGGAACCGGGGAGCTGTCTTTT.

As concerns this clonotype: The junction differs from germline at one of its ends, possibly a read error. The CDR3 DNA reads as TGTGCCAGCAGTCACTCGCGGGACAGGGCTCAGGGCTACACCTTC. It codes for CASSHSRDRAQGYTF. The gene calls are TRBV6-5 and TRBJ1-2, with 9 positions matching TRBD1. The CDR3 is made up of 15 amino acids. From germline, CDR1 is MNHEY and CDR2 SVGAGI.

Here the CDR3 reads CSAKAASGISNEQFF. In nucleotides, the CDR3 is TGCAGTGCTAAGGCGGCTAGCGGGATTAGTAATGAGCAGTTCTTC. This sequence joins TRBV20-1 and TRBJ2-1; 9 bases line up with TRBD2. This CDR3 region has 15 residues. Per germline, CDR1 DFQATT and CDR2 SNEGSKA (reference sequence). Trimming at V came to 4 bases and at J to 7 bases, leaving 11 bases not matched to a gene.

Points on this clonotype: The germline gene is not matched at one end of the junction; a read error may be the cause. The chain has TRBV24-1 and TRBJ1-4; maybe TRBD1 (5 bases). Germline V gives CDR1 KGHDR, CDR2 SFDVKD. The CDR3 loop spans 16 amino acids. The CDR3 spells CATGRDLFLTNEKPFF. CDR3 nucleotide sequence: TGTGCCACCGGGAGGGACCTGTTCTTGACTAATGAAAAACCGTTTTTT.

This clonotype came up a few times. A read error may be the cause here, since a much bigger clone is one base away. This is likely a read error, given that the CDR3 carries no conserved phenylalanine or tryptophan at its end. The chain couples TRBV6-1 to TRBJ1-5; the match to TRBD1 covers 7 bases. The germline V gene has CDR1 MNHNS and CDR2 SASEGT. J was trimmed by 4 bases and V by 0 bases; bases with no gene match: 6. This CDR3 spans 16 amino acids. This chain's CDR3 is CASSEAIGRGNQPQHS. CDR3 in DNA: TGTGCCAGCAGTGAAGCGATCGGCAGGGGGAATCAGCCCCAGCATTCT.

CDR3 bases: TGCAGCAGTGAGGGAAGGGCCCGGGGCTATGGCTACACCTTC. As protein: CSSEGRARGYGYTF. J is TRBJ1-2 and V is TRBV29-1; D gene ambiguous. Germline V gives CDR1 SQVTM, CDR2 ANQGSEA. The CDR3 contains 14 residues. V was clipped by 8 bases and J by 4 bases, with 20 bases between them.

Notes on this clonotype: One end of the junction does not line up with germline, which may come from a read error. This chain links TRBV2 with TRBJ2-2, with D perhaps TRBD2 (5 bases). Germline values: CDR1 SNHLY, CDR2 FYNNEI. This CDR3 has 16 amino acids. The CDR3 here is CASSERGSANAGEPFF. Here the CDR3 DNA reads TGTGCCAGCAGTGAACGCGGGTCCGCGAACGCCGGGGAGCCGTTTTTT.

The sample holds many counts of this clonotype. This chain uses TRBV20-1 with TRBJ2-7; the D is unclear. This CDR3 has 15 amino acids. Germline CDR1 is DFQATT and CDR2 is SNEGSKA (reference sequence). Trimming stripped 3 bases from V and 0 bases from J, with 15 bases between. The CDR3 region is CSASSPGGNSYEQYF. CDR3 bases: TGCAGTGCTAGTAGCCCTGGCGGAAACTCCTACGAGCAGTACTTC.

At least ten counts were recorded for this clonotype. The V and J genes are TRBV11-2 and TRBJ2-7, with unresolved D. V was pared by 3 bases and J by 1 base, with 10 bases between. The CDR3 is 14 residues long. The germline gives CDR1 SGHAT, CDR2 FQNNGV. Here the CDR3 reads CASSFARQSYEQYF. Here the CDR3 DNA reads TGTGCCAGCAGCTTCGCGCGCCAATCCTACGAGCAGTACTTC. The full variable domain, with the rest looked up from reference TRBV11-2 and TRBJ2-7, is EAGVAQSPRYKIIEKRQSVAFWCNPISGHATLYWYQQILGQGPKLLIQFQNNGVVDDSQLPKDRFSAERLKGVDSTLKIQPAKLEDSAVYLCASSFARQSYEQYFGPGTRLTVT.